Listed below are T cell receptor beta chains from one sample, sequenced in a study of blood T cell repertoires in COVID-19. Profiled with immunoSEQ multiplex PCR; TCRdb holds only in-frame clones, not every one. The sample records fewer than 200,000 clones, 75% to 80% being singletons. The sequencing sample was made of peripheral blood. These TCRs come from a woman in her 70s with acute or convalescent COVID-19. Both conserved end residues are part of each CDR3. A D gene is named only where the DNA matches it firmly. Rows may omit the clone size; those that give it use once, few, many or a size class.

D gene	V gene	J gene	clone size	CDR3 DNA	CDR3 protein
TRBD2	TRBV27	TRBJ2-5	few	TGTGCCAGCAGTTTGTCCGGAGCGGGAGTTAACCCAGGGACCCAGTACTTC	CASSLSGAGVNPGTQYF
TRBD1	TRBV28	TRBJ2-7	NA	TGTGCCAGCAGTCAAGGGACAGGGGTTTTGAGAGAGCAGTACTTC	CASSQGTGVLREQYF
TRBD1	TRBV19	TRBJ1-1	NA	TGTGCCAGTAGTAGGGCAGGGGGTAGATCGGAGACTGAAGCTTTCTTT	CASSRAGGRSETEAFF
NA	TRBV19	TRBJ2-2	once	TGTGCCAGTAGTCAGAGGCGGGTTCACACCGGGGAGCTGTTTTTT	CASSQRRVHTGELFF
TRBD2	TRBV4-1	TRBJ2-7	medium-sized	TGCGCCAGCAGCCAAGTGGACATGGGACTATCATCCGAGCAGTACTTC	CASSQVDMGLSSEQYF
NA	TRBV19	TRBJ1-1	NA	TGTGCCAGTAGTATAGCCAACAGGGAGGGCACTGAAGCTTTCTTT	CASSIANREGTEAFF
TRBD1	TRBV6-5	TRBJ1-3	NA	TGTGCCAGCGGGACAGGAGCTGGAAACACCATATATTTT	CASGTGAGNTIYF
NA	TRBV11-3	TRBJ2-1	once	TGTGCCAGCAGCCCGACGGGAACCCCCCCCCGCGGTGAGCAGTTCTTC	CASSPTGTPPRGEQFF
NA	TRBV30	TRBJ2-7	NA	TGTGCCTGGAGTTCGGAATATAGCTTAACCAAATCCTACGAGCAGTACTTC	CAWSSEYSLTKSYEQYF
NA	TRBV2	TRBJ1-2	once	TGTGCCAGCACTCTTAGGGGCGGCATTAACTATGGCTACACCTTC	CASTLRGGINYGYTF
NA	TRBV7-3	TRBJ1-1	few	TGTGCCAGCAGCTTAACGCGGCAGGGTAGGGCTGAAGCTTTCTTT	CASSLTRQGRAEAFF
TRBD1	TRBV7-2	TRBJ2-2	NA	TGTGCCAGCAGCCAGGGACAGGGGGGCACCGGGGAGCTGTTTTTT	CASSQGQGGTGELFF
TRBD1	TRBV5-5	TRBJ2-1	few	TGTGCCAGCAGGCAAACAGGGGACAATGAGCAGTTCTTC	CASRQTGDNEQFF
NA	TRBV7-6	TRBJ1-6	NA	TGTGCCAGCAGCTTCGGTGCAAGGAGTTCACCCCTCCACTTT	CASSFGARSSPLHF
TRBD1	TRBV18	TRBJ2-7	NA	TGTGCCAGCTCACCTGGGGGGGGACAGGGCTTCAACGAGCAGTACTTC	CASSPGGGQGFNEQYF
NA	TRBV5-4	TRBJ1-2	once	TGTGCCAGCAGCTTGGACGGGAACTATGGCTACACCTTC	CASSLDGNYGYTF
TRBD2	TRBV7-3	TRBJ2-1	NA	TGTGCCAGCAGCACTGTAGCGGGACCATACAATGAGCAGTTCTTC	CASSTVAGPYNEQFF
NA	TRBV5-4	TRBJ2-5	NA	TGTGCCAGCAGCGGGCTAGGGGTCACACAAGAGACCCAGTACTTC	CASSGLGVTQETQYF
NA	TRBV5-6	TRBJ1-2	NA	TGTGCCAGCAGCTTGGGTTGGCGGGGTGGCTACACCTTC	CASSLGWRGGYTF
TRBD1	TRBV7-9	TRBJ2-2	NA	TGTGCCAGCAGCTTCGGGACAGGAGCGAACACCGGGGAGCTGTTTTTT	CASSFGTGANTGELFF
NA	TRBV5-1	TRBJ2-3	NA	TGCGCCAGCAGCCCCTCCGCTAGCCAATGGGATACGCAGTATTTT	CASSPSASQWDTQYF
TRBD1	TRBV24-1	TRBJ2-5	NA	TGTGCCACCAGTGACGCTGGTGGGGACAGACAAGAGACCCAGTACTTC	CATSDAGGDRQETQYF
NA	TRBV2	TRBJ2-5	few	TGTGCCAGCAGTGAACAGGGCGAGACCCAGTACTTC	CASSEQGETQYF
TRBD2	TRBV18	TRBJ2-2	NA	TGTGCCAGCTCTCTTCCGGGACTAGCGAACACCGGGGAGCTGTTTTTT	CASSLPGLANTGELFF
NA	TRBV5-8	TRBJ1-5	NA	TGTGCCAGCAGCTTTTACAATCAGCCCCAGCATTTT	CASSFYNQPQHF
NA	TRBV11-3	TRBJ1-1	NA	TGTGCCAGCAGCTTATCGAGGGAGAACACTGAAGCTTTCTTT	CASSLSRENTEAFF
TRBD1	TRBV4-1	TRBJ1-2	NA	TGCGCCAGCAGCCCTTTACGAGGGGGCCATAACTATGGCTACACCTTC	CASSPLRGGHNYGYTF
NA	TRBV5-1	TRBJ1-1	NA	TGCGCCAGCAGCTTTTCAGGGGCGCCGGGCACTGAAGCTTTCTTT	CASSFSGAPGTEAFF
TRBD1	TRBV19	TRBJ2-7	few	TGTGCCAGTAGTATTAGTCCAGGGGGAGACTACGAGCAGTACTTC	CASSISPGGDYEQYF
NA	TRBV3-1/TRBV3-2	TRBJ2-3	NA	TGTGCCAGCAGCCGACTAGCACAGGGCGCCCCGCAGTATTTT	CASSRLAQGAPQYF
NA	TRBV29-1	TRBJ2-3	NA	TGCAGCGTTGAAGATCCTCGGGGATGGGGAGATACGCAGTATTTT	CSVEDPRGWGDTQYF
NA	TRBV3-1/TRBV3-2	TRBJ2-2	NA	TGTGCCAGCAGCCAAAGTGCGTCCGCCGGGGAGCTGTTTTTT	CASSQSASAGELFF
NA	TRBV6-5	TRBJ2-3	NA	TGTGCCAGCAGTTACTCAGCGGACACAGATACGCAGTATTTT	CASSYSADTDTQYF
TRBD2	TRBV7-2	TRBJ2-3	few	TGTGCCAGCAGCTCTAGCGGGAGGACAGATACGCAGTATTTT	CASSSSGRTDTQYF
NA	TRBV18	TRBJ1-1	NA	TGTGCCAGCTCACCATCTCTAGAAGGGAGGAACGCTGAAGCTTTCTTT	CASSPSLEGRNAEAFF
NA	TRBV7-9	TRBJ2-7	NA	TGTGCCAGCAGCGACAGGTTGTCCTACGAGCAGTACTTC	CASSDRLSYEQYF
NA	TRBV19	TRBJ2-3	NA	TGTGCCAGTAGTATTGGGGCGGCCCCTGCGAGTGATACGCAGTATTTT	CASSIGAAPASDTQYF
TRBD2	TRBV19	TRBJ2-1	once	TGTGCCAGTTCCCCGAGCGGGAGCTCCTACAATGAGCAGTTCTTC	CASSPSGSSYNEQFF
NA	TRBV7-2	TRBJ1-1	NA	TGTGCCAGCAGCTTCAGGGTCGAGAACACTGAAGCTTTCTTT	CASSFRVENTEAFF
NA	TRBV19	TRBJ2-3	NA	TGTGCCAGTAGTGTACAGGGTGCAGATACGCAGTATTTT	CASSVQGADTQYF
NA	TRBV3-1/TRBV3-2	TRBJ1-5	NA	TGTGCCAGCAGCCAAGGCAGGGATCAGCCCCAGCATTTT	CASSQGRDQPQHF
TRBD2	TRBV7-9	TRBJ2-3	NA	TGTGCCAGCAGCCACCGGTCTAGCGGTGATACGCAGTATTTT	CASSHRSSGDTQYF
NA	TRBV7-9	TRBJ1-1	once	TGTGCCAGCACTAATAATTCCCCTGAAGCTTTCTTT	CASTNNSPEAFF
NA	TRBV4-2	TRBJ2-6	once	TGTGCCAGCAGCCAAGACCGATGGGGAGCTGGGGCCAACGTCCTGACTTTC	CASSQDRWGAGANVLTF
TRBD2	TRBV30	TRBJ2-7	NA	TGTGCCTGGAGTGAGAGATTTAGCGGGAGGGAAACCTACGAGCAGTACTTC	CAWSERFSGRETYEQYF
NA	TRBV5-1	TRBJ2-7	NA	TGCGCCAGCAGCTTGGACAGAGCCTACGAGCAGTACTTC	CASSLDRAYEQYF
NA	TRBV6-6	TRBJ1-1	NA	TGTGCCAGCAGTTACTCATCCGATTCAGTAGCTTTCTTT	CASSYSSDSVAFF
NA	TRBV28	TRBJ2-7	NA	TGTGCCAGCAGTTTCTCCCCTGGCGGGTTGTTACCGGCTGGGCAGTACTTC	CASSFSPGGLLPAGQYF
TRBD1	TRBV24-1	TRBJ1-5	NA	TGTGCCACCAGTGATACAGGGGGAAGCAATCAGCCCCAGCATTTT	CATSDTGGSNQPQHF
NA	TRBV7-2	TRBJ2-7	NA	TGTGCCAGCAGCTTAGGAGGGTTAGCTTCCTACGAGCAGTACTTC	CASSLGGLASYEQYF
NA	TRBV7-2	TRBJ1-2	NA	TGTGCCAGCAGCCCGACTCGGGATTCCGGCTACACCTTC	CASSPTRDSGYTF
TRBD1	TRBV6-5	TRBJ1-5	NA	TGTGCCAGCCTTCTGACAGGGAACAATCAGCCCCAGCATTTT	CASLLTGNNQPQHF
TRBD1	TRBV5-1	TRBJ1-1	NA	TGCGCCAGCAGCTTGGACAGGGGCGCGAACACTGAAGCTTTCTTT	CASSLDRGANTEAFF
TRBD2	TRBV7-2	TRBJ2-7	NA	TGTGCCAGCAGCTCGCAATCCGGGACTAGCGGCTACGAGCAGTACTTC	CASSSQSGTSGYEQYF